Presented here are 2 T cell receptor beta chains from one specimen sequenced in a study of cytomegalovirus exposure and HLA in healthy donors (dated by TCRdb to 2017 to 2019). Library method: the immunoSEQ multiplex PCR assay. A mixture of 60 forward primers for TCR Vbeta segments and 13 reverse primers for TCR Jbeta segments was used in the multiplex PCR. TCRdb took over this immuneACCESS table, retaining in-frame rearrangements with V and J assigned. Such tables are incomplete; in checked studies, under half of the missing clones stem from an unresolved V gene, and the remainder is unexplained. The sample table shows 150,000 to 200,000 clones, and 60% to 85% are seen once. Jointly, the top ten make up around 5.7% of the sample. The sequenced sample was PBMCs. The source is a man aged 35 to 55 in good health and CMV-seronegative.

The rearrangement joins TRBV7-3 to TRBJ2-3; 8 bases are a match to TRBD2. The CDR3 extends over 16 amino acids. V dropped 8 bases and J dropped 6; count of bases not matched to a gene: 16. The V gene's germline CDR1 is SGHTA and CDR2 FQGTGA. The CDR3 DNA reads TGTGCCAGCTACCCCGAGAGCGGGAGCTCCGCGGATACGCAGTATTTT. Amino acids: CASYPESGSSADTQYF. The full variable domain, completed using reference TRBV7-3 and TRBJ2-3, is GAGVSQTPSNKVTEKGKYVELRCDPISGHTALYWYRQSLGQGPEFLIYFQGTGAADDSGLPNDRFFAVRPEGSVSTLKIQRTERGDSAVYLCASYPESGSSADTQYFGPGTRLTVL.

This chain joins TRBV4-3 and TRBJ2-2; 7 positions match TRBD1. V shed 4 bases and J 4 bases; nucleotides not matched to a gene: 0. Germline V CDR1 and CDR2: LGHNA, YSLEER. The length of the CDR3 is 13 residues. For the CDR3, the DNA is TGCGCCAGCAGCCGACAGGGCACCGGGGAGCTGTTTTTT. Translating gives CASSRQGTGELFF.